A selection of T cell receptor beta chains follows, all from one sample in a study of cytomegalovirus exposure and HLA in healthy donors. Profiled with immunoSEQ multiplex PCR; TCRdb holds only in-frame clones, not every one. The table shows some 150,000 clones, with about 78% occurring only once. What was sequenced was PBMCs. All receptors come from a man in his fifties or sixties in good health and CMV-seropositive. CDR3s include the opening cysteine and the closing phenylalanine or tryptophan. The D gene is left open where the match is weak. Clone size is not always given. Where it is, it says once, few, many or a class for expanded clones.

j_call: TRBJ2-3
clone_size: .
v_call: TRBV5-8
d_call: TRBD2
cdr3_nt: TGTGCCAGCAGCTTGATGGGGACTAGCGGGAGAGGTGCGACAGATACGCAGTATTTT
cdr3_aa: CASSLMGTSGRGATDTQYF

j_call: TRBJ1-2
clone_size: .
v_call: TRBV6-1
d_call: .
cdr3_nt: TGTGCCAGCAGTAACCAAATGGACTACTACACCTTC
cdr3_aa: CASSNQMDYYTF

j_call: TRBJ2-1
clone_size: .
v_call: TRBV15
d_call: TRBD2
cdr3_nt: TGTGCCACCAGCAGAGTTACGGGGGGGGCTTTCAATGAGCAGTTCTTC
cdr3_aa: CATSRVTGGAFNEQFF

j_call: TRBJ2-7
clone_size: .
v_call: TRBV6-5
d_call: .
cdr3_nt: TGTGCCAGCAGTTACACTCGGGGCTACGAGCAGTACTTC
cdr3_aa: CASSYTRGYEQYF

j_call: TRBJ2-2
clone_size: .
v_call: TRBV6-5
d_call: TRBD2
cdr3_nt: TGTGCCAGCAGTTCCGAGCTAGCGGAGAACACCGGGGAGCTGTTTTTT
cdr3_aa: CASSSELAENTGELFF

j_call: TRBJ2-1
clone_size: .
v_call: TRBV5-1
d_call: TRBD1
cdr3_nt: TGCGCCAGCAGCTCAACAGGGGGCCCCGGCGATGAGCAGTTCTTC
cdr3_aa: CASSSTGGPGDEQFF

j_call: TRBJ2-6
clone_size: .
v_call: TRBV4-2
d_call: .
cdr3_nt: TGTGCCAGCAGCAGAACGGGACTGGTCTCTGGGGCCAACGTCCTGACTTTC
cdr3_aa: CASSRTGLVSGANVLTF

j_call: TRBJ1-4
clone_size: .
v_call: TRBV4-1
d_call: TRBD1
cdr3_nt: TGCGCCAGCAGCCAAGGAAATACAGGGGGAGCTCATGAAAAACTGTTTTTT
cdr3_aa: CASSQGNTGGAHEKLFF

j_call: TRBJ2-1
clone_size: few
v_call: TRBV2
d_call: .
cdr3_nt: TGTGCCAGCAGCCTCACCTCCACCGACAGAAGCTCCTACAATGAGCAGTTCTTC
cdr3_aa: CASSLTSTDRSSYNEQFF

j_call: TRBJ2-7
clone_size: .
v_call: TRBV19
d_call: .
cdr3_nt: TGTGCCAGTAGCCCAGGGGGCGGGAGTTCTGTCTACGAGCAGTACTTC
cdr3_aa: CASSPGGGSSVYEQYF

j_call: TRBJ2-7
clone_size: .
v_call: TRBV4-3
d_call: .
cdr3_nt: TGCGCCAGCAGCCAAGATTTTGCGGCTAGCTCCTACGAGCAGTACTTC
cdr3_aa: CASSQDFAASSYEQYF

j_call: TRBJ1-1
clone_size: .
v_call: TRBV10-3
d_call: TRBD1
cdr3_nt: TGTGCCATCAGTGAGACAGGGGCCTTCACTGAAGCTTTCTTT
cdr3_aa: CAISETGAFTEAFF

j_call: TRBJ1-2
clone_size: once
v_call: TRBV18
d_call: TRBD1
cdr3_nt: TGTGCCAGCTCACCGGTGGACAGGTCGGATGGCTACACCTTT
cdr3_aa: CASSPVDRSDGYTF

j_call: TRBJ2-2
clone_size: .
v_call: TRBV2
d_call: TRBD2
cdr3_nt: TGCGGCAGTAGGAGCTTGACTAGCCTGGTTGACGGGGAGCTGTTTTTT
cdr3_aa: CGSRSLTSLVDGELFF

j_call: TRBJ1-4
clone_size: once
v_call: TRBV5-8
d_call: .
cdr3_nt: TGTGCCAGCAGCTTGGGTCTCGGGGAAATAGATGAAAAACTGTTTTTT
cdr3_aa: CASSLGLGEIDEKLFF

j_call: TRBJ1-1
clone_size: .
v_call: TRBV7-2
d_call: TRBD1
cdr3_nt: TGTGCCAGCAGCTTGAACAGGGGCAACACTGAAGCTTTCTTT
cdr3_aa: CASSLNRGNTEAFF

j_call: TRBJ1-6
clone_size: .
v_call: TRBV6-5
d_call: TRBD1
cdr3_nt: TGTGCCAGCAGTAAATCAGACAGGGGCCCCCCCACCCTCCACTTT
cdr3_aa: CASSKSDRGPPTLHF

j_call: TRBJ2-4
clone_size: .
v_call: TRBV5-1
d_call: TRBD1
cdr3_nt: TGCGCCAGCAGCCAAGATGGACAGGGGATGGCCAAAAACATTCAGTACTTC
cdr3_aa: CASSQDGQGMAKNIQYF

j_call: TRBJ2-7
clone_size: few
v_call: TRBV2
d_call: .
cdr3_nt: TGTGCCAGCGCTTGGGAGCCGGGACTGGACTACGAGCAGTACTTC
cdr3_aa: CASAWEPGLDYEQYF

j_call: TRBJ1-1
clone_size: .
v_call: TRBV12-5
d_call: .
cdr3_nt: TGTGCTAGTGGTTCCGGTACAGGGAACACTGAAGCTTTCTTT
cdr3_aa: CASGSGTGNTEAFF

j_call: TRBJ2-6
clone_size: .
v_call: TRBV11-2
d_call: TRBD1
cdr3_nt: TGTGCCAGCAGCTCCGGGACAGGGTACTCTGGGGCCAACGTCCTGACTTTC
cdr3_aa: CASSSGTGYSGANVLTF

j_call: TRBJ2-3
clone_size: .
v_call: TRBV7-8
d_call: TRBD1
cdr3_nt: TGTGCCAGCAGCCGAGGACAGGGGCTGGCAGATACGCAGTATTTT
cdr3_aa: CASSRGQGLADTQYF

j_call: TRBJ1-5
clone_size: .
v_call: TRBV7-9
d_call: TRBD1
cdr3_nt: TGTTCCAGCAGCCGCGGGACAGGGGGCCGTGGGGGCAATCAGCCCCAGCATTTT
cdr3_aa: CSSSRGTGGRGGNQPQHF

j_call: TRBJ2-7
clone_size: few
v_call: TRBV6-1
d_call: TRBD2
cdr3_nt: TGTGCCAGCAGTGTGACTAGCGGGAGTCTTTCCGGCGAGCAGTACTTC
cdr3_aa: CASSVTSGSLSGEQYF

j_call: TRBJ2-2
clone_size: .
v_call: TRBV19
d_call: TRBD1
cdr3_nt: TGTGCCAGTAGAACTCAGACAGGGGTCCCGGGAGGGGAGCTGTTTTTT
cdr3_aa: CASRTQTGVPGGELFF

j_call: TRBJ1-4
clone_size: .
v_call: TRBV9
d_call: TRBD1
cdr3_nt: TGTGCCAGCAGCGCTAGGACAGGGGGCCATGCAACTAATGAAAAACTGTTTTTT
cdr3_aa: CASSARTGGHATNEKLFF

j_call: TRBJ2-1
clone_size: .
v_call: TRBV6-5
d_call: .
cdr3_nt: TGTGCCAGCAGTTACTCGGGCAGGCCCTCCTACAATGAGCAGTTCTTC
cdr3_aa: CASSYSGRPSYNEQFF

j_call: TRBJ2-7
clone_size: few
v_call: TRBV6-6
d_call: .
cdr3_nt: TGTGCCAGCAGGGCAAGCGGAGAATTATACGAGCAGTACTTC
cdr3_aa: CASRASGELYEQYF

j_call: TRBJ2-7
clone_size: .
v_call: TRBV10-3
d_call: .
cdr3_nt: TGTGCCATCAGTGACCAGAATCTGTACGAGCAGTACTTC
cdr3_aa: CAISDQNLYEQYF

j_call: TRBJ2-3
clone_size: .
v_call: TRBV7-2
d_call: TRBD2
cdr3_nt: TGTGCCAGCACTCTCGAAGGGACTAGAGCAGATACGCAGTATTTT
cdr3_aa: CASTLEGTRADTQYF

j_call: TRBJ1-2
clone_size: .
v_call: TRBV21-1
d_call: .
cdr3_nt: TGTGCCAGCAGCACGAGGGACAACCCCCCAGGGGACTATGGCTACACCTTC
cdr3_aa: CASSTRDNPPGDYGYTF

j_call: TRBJ1-2
clone_size: .
v_call: TRBV6-5
d_call: .
cdr3_nt: TGTGCCAGCAGTGCCACTGGCGGGGGCAACTATGGCTACACCTTC
cdr3_aa: CASSATGGGNYGYTF

j_call: TRBJ2-1
clone_size: .
v_call: TRBV5-1
d_call: .
cdr3_nt: TGCGCCAGCAGTCAAAGACTAGGGGCCGATGAGCAGTTCTTC
cdr3_aa: CASSQRLGADEQFF

j_call: TRBJ2-5
clone_size: .
v_call: TRBV29-1
d_call: TRBD2
cdr3_nt: TGCAGCGTCACTGGACTAGCGGGAAACCAAGAGACCCAGTACTTC
cdr3_aa: CSVTGLAGNQETQYF

j_call: TRBJ2-7
clone_size: .
v_call: TRBV29-1
d_call: TRBD2
cdr3_nt: TGCAGCGTCCTTAGCGGGAGTGGTACCTACGAGCAGTACTTC
cdr3_aa: CSVLSGSGTYEQYF

j_call: TRBJ1-1
clone_size: .
v_call: TRBV6-5
d_call: .
cdr3_nt: TGTGCCAGCTCGACACCCTCAGGGTTCGGTGAAGCTTTCTTT
cdr3_aa: CASSTPSGFGEAFF

j_call: TRBJ1-2
clone_size: few
v_call: TRBV7-9
d_call: TRBD1
cdr3_nt: TGTGCCAGCAGCTCTTCCGGGACAGGGGGAGGCTACACCTTC
cdr3_aa: CASSSSGTGGGYTF

j_call: TRBJ1-5
clone_size: .
v_call: TRBV6-5
d_call: .
cdr3_nt: TGTGCCAGCAGTTACTCGACAAATCAGCCCCAGCATTTT
cdr3_aa: CASSYSTNQPQHF

j_call: TRBJ2-5
clone_size: .
v_call: TRBV7-2
d_call: .
cdr3_nt: TGTGCCAGCAGCTTAGGGCAGGGTAAAGAGACCCAGTACTTC
cdr3_aa: CASSLGQGKETQYF

j_call: TRBJ2-7
clone_size: .
v_call: TRBV6-1
d_call: .
cdr3_nt: TGTGCCAGCAGTGCCAGGGTGTCATCCTACGAGCAGTACTTC
cdr3_aa: CASSARVSSYEQYF

j_call: TRBJ1-1
clone_size: few
v_call: TRBV10-2
d_call: TRBD1
cdr3_nt: TGCGCCAGCAGTGGACAGGGTAACACTGAAGCTTTCTTT
cdr3_aa: CASSGQGNTEAFF

j_call: TRBJ2-2
clone_size: .
v_call: TRBV5-1
d_call: .
cdr3_nt: TGCGCCAGCAGCTCATTAACGGGGTACACCGGGGAGCTGTTTTTT
cdr3_aa: CASSSLTGYTGELFF

j_call: TRBJ1-1
clone_size: .
v_call: TRBV5-1
d_call: .
cdr3_nt: TGCGCCAGCACATGGCAGGGGAAGAACACTGAAGCTTTCTTT
cdr3_aa: CASTWQGKNTEAFF

j_call: TRBJ1-2
clone_size: .
v_call: TRBV28
d_call: TRBD1
cdr3_nt: TGTGCCAGCAGTTTCGGGCAGGGGGCTAGGTATGGCTACACCTTC
cdr3_aa: CASSFGQGARYGYTF

j_call: TRBJ2-5
clone_size: .
v_call: TRBV5-6
d_call: TRBD1
cdr3_nt: TGTGCCAGCAGCGCCGGGACAGGGGGCTTGACCCAGTACTTC
cdr3_aa: CASSAGTGGLTQYF

j_call: TRBJ2-6
clone_size: few
v_call: TRBV2
d_call: .
cdr3_nt: TGTGCCAGCAGGCCGACAGGAACCCTCTCTGGGGCCAACGTCCTGACTTTC
cdr3_aa: CASRPTGTLSGANVLTF

j_call: TRBJ2-3
clone_size: .
v_call: TRBV9
d_call: TRBD2
cdr3_nt: TGTGCCAGCAGCCCCCAGGTAAGACTAGCGGGGGGCACAGATACGCAGTATTTT
cdr3_aa: CASSPQVRLAGGTDTQYF

j_call: TRBJ2-7
clone_size: .
v_call: TRBV11-2
d_call: TRBD2
cdr3_nt: TGTGCCAGCAGCTTAGGGTGGACTAGCGGGGAGCAGTACTTC
cdr3_aa: CASSLGWTSGEQYF

j_call: TRBJ2-3
clone_size: few
v_call: TRBV5-1
d_call: .
cdr3_nt: TGCGCCAGCAGCTTACAACAGGATACGCAGTATTTT
cdr3_aa: CASSLQQDTQYF

j_call: TRBJ1-4
clone_size: once
v_call: TRBV5-5
d_call: .
cdr3_nt: TGTGCCAGCAGCGACGCTATGCGGGCCTTCAATGAAAAACTGTTTTTT
cdr3_aa: CASSDAMRAFNEKLFF

j_call: TRBJ1-1
clone_size: .
v_call: TRBV2
d_call: .
cdr3_nt: TGTGCCAGCAGGGATGCACCGTGGAGCACTGAAGCTTTCTTT
cdr3_aa: CASRDAPWSTEAFF

j_call: TRBJ2-1
clone_size: .
v_call: TRBV29-1
d_call: TRBD1
cdr3_nt: TGCAGCGCCCGGGACAGGGGTGGGTATGAGCAGTTCTTC
cdr3_aa: CSARDRGGYEQFF

j_call: TRBJ2-3
clone_size: .
v_call: TRBV7-9
d_call: .
cdr3_nt: TGTGCCAGCAGCTTAGGAGGGACAGATACGCAGTATTTT
cdr3_aa: CASSLGGTDTQYF

j_call: TRBJ1-5
clone_size: .
v_call: TRBV5-5
d_call: .
cdr3_nt: TGTGCCTTCCAATTATGGGGGGATGAGGTTCAGCCCCAGCATTTT
cdr3_aa: CAFQLWGDEVQPQHF

j_call: TRBJ2-5
clone_size: .
v_call: TRBV4-1
d_call: TRBD1
cdr3_nt: TGCGCCAGCAGCCACTCGGACAGGGCTGATCAAGAGACCCAGTACTTC
cdr3_aa: CASSHSDRADQETQYF

j_call: TRBJ2-5
clone_size: .
v_call: TRBV6-5
d_call: TRBD2
cdr3_nt: TGTGCCAGCAGTTACTCTGACCTAGCGGGAGAGACCCAGTACTTC
cdr3_aa: CASSYSDLAGETQYF

j_call: TRBJ2-1
clone_size: few
v_call: TRBV2
d_call: .
cdr3_nt: TGTGCCAGCAGTCCCTCGACTACACGGTGGTCGCAGTTCTTC
cdr3_aa: CASSPSTTRWSQFF

j_call: TRBJ1-5
clone_size: .
v_call: TRBV7-9
d_call: .
cdr3_nt: TGTGCCAGCAGCTCTTCGGGCAATCAGCCCCAGCATTTT
cdr3_aa: CASSSSGNQPQHF

j_call: TRBJ2-5
clone_size: .
v_call: TRBV7-2
d_call: TRBD1
cdr3_nt: TGTGCCAGCAGTCTCACCAGGACAGGGGGTAAAGAGACCCAGTACTTC
cdr3_aa: CASSLTRTGGKETQYF

j_call: TRBJ1-5
clone_size: few
v_call: TRBV6-1
d_call: .
cdr3_nt: TGTGCCAGCAGGGAAGCAGGGGCTGGGAATCAGCCCCAGCATTTT
cdr3_aa: CASREAGAGNQPQHF